Following are 4 T cell receptor beta chains from one sample sequenced in a study of blood T cell repertoires in COVID-19. Clones were read by immunoSEQ multiplex PCR, and TCRdb kept only the in-frame ones, dropping some. Of 250,000 to 300,000 clones listed, 80% to 90% are singletons. The sequenced sample consisted of peripheral blood. The receptors originated from an older man with acute or convalescent COVID-19.

The chain joins TRBV29-1 to TRBJ1-3; 8 bases are shared with TRBD1. The CDR3 covers 15 residues. The germline V gene has CDR1 SQVTM and CDR2 ANQGSEA. Trimming at V came to 6 bases and at J to 3 bases, leaving 10 bases not matched to a gene. The CDR3 nucleotides read TGCAGCGTCCTGAGGAGACAGGGGAGTGGAAACACCATATATTTT. Its protein product is CSVLRRQGSGNTIYF.

The chain couples TRBV2 to TRBJ1-6; maybe TRBD1 (5 bases). Trimming took off 6 bases at V and 7 bases at J, with 16 bases between the two ends. Germline V CDR1 and CDR2: SNHLY, FYNNEI. The CDR3 length is 15 residues. CDR3 residues: CASRASWQGNSPLHF. The CDR3, as DNA: TGTGCCAGCAGAGCCTCCTGGCAGGGAAATTCACCCCTCCACTTT.

The J gene is TRBJ2-3, the V gene TRBV28; D may be TRBD1 (5 bases). The CDR3 totals 15 residues. Trimming removed 5 bases at V and 6 bases at J, with 18 bases between. CDR1 MDHEN and CDR2 SYDVKM come from the germline V gene. The CDR3 DNA is TGTGCCAGCAGTACCCCGGAAGGGGCAGGGGATACGCAGTATTTT. It translates to CASSTPEGAGDTQYF.

The chain joins TRBV24-1 to TRBJ2-1; 7 bases align to TRBD2. Germline V gene sequence: CDR1 KGHDR, CDR2 SFDVKD. V was clipped by 2 bases and J by 6 bases; unmatched bases: 15. This CDR3 is built from 18 residues. The CDR3 bases are TGTGCCACCAGTGATTCCCGGACTAGTTTCAGGTCCCGCAATGAGCAGTTCTTC. Translated, it gives CATSDSRTSFRSRNEQFF.